Below, 27 T cell receptor beta chains from the same sample are listed, as sequenced in a study of shared clonotypes between healthy human individuals. Assay used: immunoSEQ multiplex PCR; TCRdb lists only in-frame clones, some missing. Altogether 2 million to 2.5 million clones are present, under 95% being singletons, with the ten largest covering 0.37%. Sample: naive CD4+ T cells from PBMCs. Described subset: CD45RA+ positively selected. Receptors originate from a man younger than 30 in good health. Some clones in this sample may be carry-over from other donors' samples.

The chain carries TRBV9 and TRBJ1-1; D is uncertain. The CDR3 runs to 13 residues. Trimming cost V 1 base and J 3 bases, with 7 bases left between them. Germline V gives CDR1 SGDLS, CDR2 YYNGEE. CDR3 in amino acids: CASSVSRYTEAFF. DNA for the CDR3: TGTGCCAGCAGCGTAAGCCGGTACACTGAAGCTTTCTTT.

This clone appeared a single time. The chain links TRBV9 to TRBJ2-2; D gene ambiguous. CDR1 and CDR2 (germline): SGDLS, YYNGEE. The V gene lost 2 bases and the J gene lost 6 bases, with 20 bases spanning the gap. This CDR3 is 17 amino acids long. This CDR3 reads CASSVPLLAESSGELFF. The CDR3 nucleotides are TGTGCCAGCAGCGTCCCACTCCTCGCGGAGTCTTCCGGGGAGCTGTTTTTT. Full variable domain (remainder filled in from reference TRBV9 and TRBJ2-2): DSGVTQTPKHLITATGQRVTLRCSPRSGDLSVYWYQQSLDQGLQFLIQYYNGEERAKGNILERFSAQQFPDLHSELNLSSLELGDSALYFCASSVPLLAESSGELFFGEGSRLTVL.

V and J are TRBV10-1 and TRBJ1-1; TRBD1 might be the D (6 bases). The CDR3 consists of 15 residues. Trimming removed 3 bases at V and 10 bases at J, with 21 bases between. Germline CDR1 and CDR2: WNHNN and SYGVQD (reference sequence). The CDR3 coding sequence is TGCGCCAGCAGTGATCAGGGGTCTACGGTTGATGTAGCTTTCTTT. It encodes CASSDQGSTVDVAFF.

As to this clone: Within the sample, other DNA sequences also encode this same CDR3. V gene TRBV7-9 combines with J gene TRBJ1-4; 10 bases match TRBD1. The V and J ends lost 5 bases and 11 bases, in that order; junction bases with no gene match: 8. Germline V gene sequence: CDR1 SEHNR, CDR2 FQNEAQ (reference sequence). The length of the CDR3 is 14 residues. This CDR3 is CASSPGQGREKLFF. The CDR3 DNA is TGTGCCAGCAGCCCGGGACAGGGGAGAGAGAAACTGTTTTTT.

The chain links TRBV5-4 to TRBJ2-7, with D possibly being TRBD1 or TRBD2 (5 bases each). V lost 2 bases to trimming and J lost 3 bases, with 18 bases between them. This CDR3 is built from 16 residues. Germline loops: CDR1 SGHNT, CDR2 YYREEE (reference sequence). This CDR3 reads CASSLSRGAEFYEQYF. In nucleotides, the CDR3 is TGTGCCAGCAGCTTAAGCCGAGGGGCGGAATTCTACGAGCAGTACTTC.

This clone was recorded only once. The CDR3 reads CASSSGGLGSYEQYF. CDR3 nucleotides: TGTGCCAGCAGCTCCGGCGGGTTAGGCTCCTACGAGCAGTACTTC. V usage is TRBV7-3 and J usage is TRBJ2-7, with D perhaps matching TRBD2 (5 bases). The length of the CDR3 is 15 residues. CDR1 is SGHTA and CDR2 is FQGTGA in the germline V gene. Trimming removed 4 bases from V and 0 bases from J, with 13 bases in between.

V gene TRBV6-4 combines with J gene TRBJ1-2; 7 bases fit TRBD1. Trimming cost V 6 bases and J 4 bases; bases outside gene matches: 5. The germline V gene encodes CDR1 MRHNA and CDR2 SNTAGT. This CDR3 is 13 amino acids long. This chain's CDR3 is CASSPGDSYGYTF. The CDR3 bases are TGTGCCAGCAGCCCCGGGGACAGCTATGGCTACACCTTC.

The genes are TRBV7-8 and TRBJ2-7; D remains ambiguous. The CDR3 contains 15 residues. Germline-derived CDR1 and CDR2 are SGHVS and FQNEAQ. Trimming removed 10 bases from V and 0 bases from J, with 19 bases in between. CDR3 nucleotide sequence: TGTGCCACCCAGCTAAACAGTGATAGCTCCTACGAGCAGTACTTC. It is translated as CATQLNSDSSYEQYF.

Concerning this clone itself: The sample carries other DNA sequences with the same CDR3. The rearrangement joins TRBV28 to TRBJ2-3; no reliable D call. CDR1 and CDR2 from the germline V gene are MDHEN and SYDVKM. V lost 3 bases, J lost 4 bases, and 5 bases lay in between. The CDR3 covers 12 residues. The CDR3 coding sequence is TGTGCCAGCAGTTTTGCCGCAGATACGCAGTATTTT. Its protein product is CASSFAADTQYF.

The V call is TRBV6-1, the J call TRBJ1-4; D gene unclear. CDR3 length equals 16 residues. V lost 2 bases, J lost 2 bases, and 12 bases lay in between. Germline values: CDR1 MNHNS, CDR2 SASEGT. The CDR3 DNA reads TGTGCCAGCAGTGAACGACCATCCGACACTAATGAAAAACTGTTTTTT. Residues: CASSERPSDTNEKLFF.

The V call is TRBV27, the J call TRBJ1-5; D is uncertain. This CDR3 is 14 amino acids long. Germline V lookup: CDR1 MNHEY, CDR2 SMNVEV (reference sequence). Trimming took off 7 bases at V and 0 bases at J, with 10 bases between the two ends. The CDR3 region has the DNA TGTGCCAGCATCAGAACATCTAGCAATCAGCCCCAGCATTTT. This translates into CASIRTSSNQPQHF.

This chain connects TRBV6-5 to TRBJ2-7; 10 bases map to TRBD2. Germline loops: CDR1 MNHEY, CDR2 SVGAGI. There are 15 residues in the CDR3. V trimming: 4 bases; J trimming: 1 base; junction bases outside the gene matches: 4. This CDR3 is CASSSPGLASYEQYF. CDR3 bases: TGTGCCAGCAGTTCGCCGGGACTAGCGTCCTACGAGCAGTACTTC.

The chain links TRBV28 to TRBJ2-3; D ambiguous. The CDR3 length is 13 residues. Germline CDR1 is MDHEN and CDR2 is SYDVKM. Trimming removed 8 bases at V and 0 bases at J, with 9 bases between. CDR3 sequence (DNA): TGTGCCAGCGCCCCCGCTAGCACAGATACGCAGTATTTT. Translating it yields CASAPASTDTQYF.

The rearrangement uses TRBV11-1 and TRBJ2-2; 7 bases fit TRBD2. J gave up 0 bases and V 1 base, and 2 bases lay outside the gene matches. The CDR3 totals 16 residues. Germline-derived CDR1 and CDR2 are SGHAT and FQDESV (reference sequence). DNA for the CDR3: TGTGCCAGCAGCTTAGGGCTAGCGGCGAACACCGGGGAGCTGTTTTTT. Translated: CASSLGLAANTGELFF. Full variable domain (missing parts from reference TRBV11-1 and TRBJ2-2): EAEVAQSPRYKITEKSQAVAFWCDPISGHATLYWYRQILGQGPELLVQFQDESVVDDSQLPKDRFSAERLKGVDSTLKIQPAELGDSAMYLCASSLGLAANTGELFFGEGSRLTVL.

V usage is TRBV2 and J usage is TRBJ2-5; 7 positions match TRBD1. CDR1 is SNHLY, CDR2 FYNNEI, per germline. V trimming: 7 bases; J trimming: 3 bases; junction bases outside the gene matches: 11. CDR3 length: 15 amino acids. In nucleotides, the CDR3 is TGTGCCAGCACGAGGTTACCCCAGGGGGAAGAGACCCAGTACTTC. Translated: CASTRLPQGEETQYF.

This clone was seen a single time. At the DNA level, this CDR3 is encoded by other sequences in the same sample as well. This chain connects TRBV14 to TRBJ1-1; weak D call: TRBD1 (5 bases). The germline V gene encodes CDR1 SGHDN and CDR2 FVKESK. This CDR3 has 13 amino acids. V was pared by 4 bases and J by 0 bases, with 6 bases between. The CDR3 region is CASSRGLNTEAFF. CDR3 nucleotide sequence: TGTGCCAGCAGCCGGGGCTTGAACACTGAAGCTTTCTTT.

This clone was observed once. J is TRBJ1-4 and V is TRBV18; D not certain. The CDR3 loop spans 14 amino acids. CDR1 and CDR2 (germline): KGHSH, LQKENI. Trimming took 1 base from V and 0 from J, leaving 3 bases between them. The CDR3 region is CASSPHATNEKLFF. The CDR3 DNA reads as TGTGCCAGCTCACCACATGCAACTAATGAAAAACTGTTTTTT.

V is TRBV6-1 and J is TRBJ1-2, with D unclear. This CDR3 comprises 10 residues. Germline V gene lookup returns CDR1 MNHNS and CDR2 SASEGT. V was clipped by 6 bases and J by 8 bases, with 7 bases between them. This CDR3 is CASRGSGYTF. CDR3 nucleotides: TGTGCCAGCAGGGGTTCGGGCTACACCTTC.

The chain is built from TRBV2 and TRBJ2-7, with a tentative D call TRBD1 (6 bases). Germline V CDR1 and CDR2: SNHLY, FYNNEI. This CDR3 is 11 amino acids long. Trimming shortened V by 6 bases and J by 7 bases, and 10 bases separated the two germline ends. The CDR3 DNA is TGTGCCAGCAGCTACAGGGAAGAGCAGTACTTC. It yields the protein CASSYREEQYF.

Comments on this clone: The same CDR3 arises from other DNA sequences in this sample as well. V usage is TRBV6-1 and J usage is TRBJ2-5; D remains unclear. This CDR3 is 11 amino acids long. The V end lost 3 bases, the J end lost 4 bases, and 3 bases lay between the germline ends. Per germline, CDR1 MNHNS and CDR2 SASEGT. CDR3: CASSEGETQYF. CDR3 coding DNA: TGTGCCAGCAGTGAGGGAGAGACCCAGTACTTC.

This clone was observed once. This chain connects TRBV30 to TRBJ2-1; 8 positions agree with TRBD2. From germline, CDR1 is GTSNPN and CDR2 SVGIG (reference sequence). The CDR3 length is 17 residues. The V gene end was trimmed by 3 bases and the J gene end by 5 bases; junction bases not matched to a gene: 15. The CDR3 loop reads CAWRGRPTSESHNEQFF. CDR3 nucleotides: TGTGCCTGGAGAGGACGGCCGACTAGCGAATCCCACAATGAGCAGTTCTTC.

This chain joins TRBV27 and TRBJ2-2, with D unclear. This CDR3 comprises 14 residues. Germline lookup yields CDR1 MNHEY and CDR2 SMNVEV (reference sequence). Trimming left V 2 bases short and J 4 bases short, with 8 bases between. The CDR3 DNA reads TGTGCCAGCAGTTTAGATCCGGGCACCGGGGAGCTGTTTTTT. Amino acid sequence: CASSLDPGTGELFF.

Concerning this clone itself: Additional DNA sequences in this sample encode the identical CDR3. The rearrangement uses TRBV28 and TRBJ2-3; no clear D gene. Per germline, CDR1 MDHEN and CDR2 SYDVKM. This CDR3 contains 12 residues. Trimming left V 1 base short and J 4 bases short, with 3 bases between. CDR3 loop: CASSLFPDTQYF. Written as DNA, the CDR3 is TGTGCCAGCAGTTTATTTCCAGATACGCAGTATTTT.

This chain links TRBV6-6 with TRBJ2-1; TRBD1 matches at 7 bases. CDR1 and CDR2 (germline): MNHNY, SVGAGI (reference sequence). The CDR3 is made up of 14 amino acids. V gave up 6 bases and J gave up 4 bases; unmatched junction bases: 6. CDR3 in DNA: TGTGCCAGCAGCCGGACAGGAACTTACAATGAGCAGTTCTTC. This codes for CASSRTGTYNEQFF.

V gene TRBV4-3 combines with J gene TRBJ1-4; 7 bases align to TRBD1. The V gene's germline CDR1 is LGHNA and CDR2 YSLEER. V was clipped by 0 bases and J by 5 bases; unmatched bases: 3. CDR3 length: 15 amino acids. The CDR3 DNA sequence: TGCGCCAGCAGCCAAGAGACAGGGATGAATGAAAAACTGTTTTTT. Translating gives CASSQETGMNEKLFF.

This chain joins TRBV2 and TRBJ2-2; tentatively, D is TRBD2 (5 bases). This CDR3 contains 15 residues. Trimming pared 5 bases from V and 7 bases from J, leaving 17 bases between. Germline values: CDR1 SNHLY, CDR2 FYNNEI. The CDR3 bases are TGTGCCAGCAGTCGCCCGGGGATACTGAGCGGGGAGCTGTTTTTT. Encoded protein: CASSRPGILSGELFF.

J is TRBJ1-1 and V is TRBV18; D possibly corresponds to TRBD1 (5 bases). The germline V gene encodes CDR1 KGHSH and CDR2 LQKENI. V lost 5 bases to trimming and J lost 0 bases, with 16 bases between them. The CDR3 covers 16 residues. The CDR3 region is CASSSLSGTMNTEAFF. CDR3 DNA: TGTGCCAGCTCATCCCTTTCCGGGACGATGAACACTGAAGCTTTCTTT.